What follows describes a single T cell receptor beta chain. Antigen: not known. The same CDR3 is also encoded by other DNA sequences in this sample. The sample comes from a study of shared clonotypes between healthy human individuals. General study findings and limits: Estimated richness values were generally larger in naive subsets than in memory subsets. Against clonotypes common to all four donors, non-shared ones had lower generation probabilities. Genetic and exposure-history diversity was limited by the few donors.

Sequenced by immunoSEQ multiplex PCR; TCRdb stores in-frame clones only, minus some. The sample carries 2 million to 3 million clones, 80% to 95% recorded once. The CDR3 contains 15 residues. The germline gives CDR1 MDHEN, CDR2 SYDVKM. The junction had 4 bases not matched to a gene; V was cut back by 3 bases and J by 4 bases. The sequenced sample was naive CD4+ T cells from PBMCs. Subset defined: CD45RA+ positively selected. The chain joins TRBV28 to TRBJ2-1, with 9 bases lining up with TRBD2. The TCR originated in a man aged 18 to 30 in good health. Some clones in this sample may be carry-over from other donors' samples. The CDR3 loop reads CASSFSGSSYNEQFF. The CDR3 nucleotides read TGTGCCAGCAGTTTTAGCGGGAGTAGTTACAATGAGCAGTTCTTC.